This paragraph covers one T cell receptor (beta chain) sequence. The antigen remains undetermined. These data are taken from a study of blood T cells in healthy people across ages. Points from the study as a whole: The recorded TCR beta diversity per million T cells decreased in a roughly linear manner with age.

This CDR3 region has 14 residues. The germline V gene has CDR1 LGHNA and CDR2 YSLEER. V lost 2 bases and J lost 9; bases outside the gene matches: 7. It was with a sample-barcoded 5' primer and a J-beta primer mix that a second PCR of roughly 7 to 12 cycles was run. MiXCR, applied by TCRdb to the 5' RACE reads, yields one record per CDR3 protein. The sample has around 580,000 distinct CDR3 sequences; 40% to 50% are singletons. V and J are TRBV4-3 and TRBJ2-1; 7 bases align to TRBD2. The sequencing input was blood. The clonotype was recovered from a man aged 80 or over in good health. The CDR3 loop is CASSQTGLVAEQFF. DNA of the CDR3: TGCGCCAGCAGCCAAACCGGACTAGTTGCTGAGCAGTTCTTC.